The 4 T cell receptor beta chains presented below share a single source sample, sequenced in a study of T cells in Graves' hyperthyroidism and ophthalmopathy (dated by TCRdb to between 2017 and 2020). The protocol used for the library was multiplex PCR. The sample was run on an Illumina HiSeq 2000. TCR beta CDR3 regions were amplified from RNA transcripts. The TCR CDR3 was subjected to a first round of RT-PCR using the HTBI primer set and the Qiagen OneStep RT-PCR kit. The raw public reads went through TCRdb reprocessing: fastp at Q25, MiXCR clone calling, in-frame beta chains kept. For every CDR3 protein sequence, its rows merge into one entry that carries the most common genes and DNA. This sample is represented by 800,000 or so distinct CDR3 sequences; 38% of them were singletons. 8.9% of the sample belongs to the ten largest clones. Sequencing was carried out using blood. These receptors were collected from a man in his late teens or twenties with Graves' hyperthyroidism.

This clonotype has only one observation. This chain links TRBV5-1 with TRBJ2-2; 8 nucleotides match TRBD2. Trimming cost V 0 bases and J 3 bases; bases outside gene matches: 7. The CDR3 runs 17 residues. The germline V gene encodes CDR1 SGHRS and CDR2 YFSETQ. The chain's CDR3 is CASSLASRGGDTGELFF. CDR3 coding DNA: TGCGCCAGCAGCTTGGCCTCCCGGGGGGGCGACACCGGGGAGCTGTTTTTT.

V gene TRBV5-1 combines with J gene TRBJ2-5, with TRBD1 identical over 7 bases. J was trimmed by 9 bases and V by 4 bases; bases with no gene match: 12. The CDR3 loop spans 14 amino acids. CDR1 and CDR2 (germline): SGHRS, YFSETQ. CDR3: CASSGEQGIEAQYF. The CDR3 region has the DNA TGCGCCAGCAGCGGGGAACAGGGGATTGAGGCCCAGTACTTC.

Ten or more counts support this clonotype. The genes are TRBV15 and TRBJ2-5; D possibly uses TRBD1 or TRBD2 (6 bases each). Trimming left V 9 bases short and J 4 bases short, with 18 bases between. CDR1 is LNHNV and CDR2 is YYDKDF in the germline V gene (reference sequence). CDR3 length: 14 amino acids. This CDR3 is CATGRYGGLETQYF. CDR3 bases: TGTGCCACGGGGAGGTATGGGGGGCTAGAGACCCAGTACTTC.

The CDR3 DNA is TGTGCCAGCAGCTTAGGCCCGGGTAAGAGGGACGAGCAGTACTTC. It yields the protein CASSLGPGKRDEQYF. The V and J genes are TRBV11-2 and TRBJ2-7, with D perhaps matching TRBD2 (5 bases). Trimming removed 1 base at V and 5 bases at J, with 15 bases between. CDR1 and CDR2 (germline): SGHAT, FQNNGV. This CDR3 region has 15 residues.